This is a list of T cell receptor beta chains from one sample in a study of control samples from healthy donors and cancer patients. Sequenced by immunoSEQ multiplex PCR; TCRdb stores in-frame clones only, minus some. The sample has around 130,000 clones, about 95% seen once. The sequenced sample was blood. The receptors were gathered from a man aged 25 to 45 in good health. The CDR3 runs from the conserved cysteine through the conserved F or W.

J gene: TRBJ1-5; V gene: TRBV6-5; CDR3 protein: CASSYSRDQPQHF
J gene: TRBJ2-7; V gene: TRBV29-1; CDR3 protein: CSVEDQWEMEQYF
J gene: TRBJ2-2; V gene: TRBV2; CDR3 protein: CASSWTSGGPNTGELFF
J gene: TRBJ2-7; V gene: TRBV6-1; CDR3 protein: CASSELASSSYEQYF
J gene: TRBJ2-3; V gene: TRBV7-7; CDR3 protein: CASSPGLLDTQYF
J gene: TRBJ1-2; V gene: TRBV27; CDR3 protein: CASSLSGPGGYGYTF
J gene: TRBJ1-1; V gene: TRBV29-1; CDR3 protein: CSVVTGAANTEAFF
J gene: TRBJ2-5; V gene: TRBV27; CDR3 protein: CASSLSRTSTQETQYF
J gene: TRBJ2-1; V gene: TRBV15; CDR3 protein: CATSSGGVVNEQFF
J gene: TRBJ1-4; V gene: TRBV29-1; CDR3 protein: CSVTGQNEKLFF
J gene: TRBJ2-2; V gene: TRBV7-2; CDR3 protein: CASSPLPQLTGELFF
J gene: TRBJ1-2; V gene: TRBV24-1; CDR3 protein: CATSDFPAQQGLYGYTF
J gene: TRBJ1-6; V gene: TRBV9; CDR3 protein: CASSVGAGRNSPLHF
J gene: TRBJ1-1; V gene: TRBV19; CDR3 protein: CASSRDGNTEAFF
J gene: TRBJ1-1; V gene: TRBV5-6; CDR3 protein: CASTTWTVNTEAFF
J gene: TRBJ1-1; V gene: TRBV2; CDR3 protein: CASRGQKNTEAFF
J gene: TRBJ2-3; V gene: TRBV7-2; CDR3 protein: CASSFRTTPDTQYF
J gene: TRBJ1-2; V gene: TRBV7-2; CDR3 protein: CASSFQITELDGYTF
J gene: TRBJ2-2; V gene: TRBV2; CDR3 protein: CASSGYRGELFF
J gene: TRBJ2-3; V gene: TRBV12-3/TRBV12-4; CDR3 protein: CASSYPPTDTQYF
J gene: TRBJ1-1; V gene: TRBV21-1; CDR3 protein: CASSNGRRSRSVDTEAFF
J gene: TRBJ1-2; V gene: TRBV10-1; CDR3 protein: CASSQQPPNYGYTF
J gene: TRBJ1-2; V gene: TRBV7-2; CDR3 protein: CASSLNPRAFYGYTF
J gene: TRBJ1-6; V gene: TRBV6-5; CDR3 protein: CASSRQTNSPLHF
J gene: TRBJ1-1; V gene: TRBV6-6; CDR3 protein: CASSWGQGSTEAFF
J gene: TRBJ1-2; V gene: TRBV6-1; CDR3 protein: CASSEARQGYGYTF
J gene: TRBJ1-4; V gene: TRBV19; CDR3 protein: CASSIGTGGREKLFF
J gene: TRBJ2-7; V gene: TRBV4-3; CDR3 protein: CASSQDRGQDRRYF
J gene: TRBJ2-7; V gene: TRBV13; CDR3 protein: CATQGGSYEQYF
J gene: TRBJ1-1; V gene: TRBV7-8; CDR3 protein: CASSTPARGNTEAFF
J gene: TRBJ2-7; V gene: TRBV5-1; CDR3 protein: CASSAPRRGYYEQYF
J gene: TRBJ2-3; V gene: TRBV28; CDR3 protein: CASIAGGQGDTQYF
J gene: TRBJ2-5; V gene: TRBV11-2; CDR3 protein: CASSFGRQETQYF
J gene: TRBJ1-5; V gene: TRBV4-3; CDR3 protein: CASSQEAASHQPQHF
J gene: TRBJ2-7; V gene: TRBV4-1; CDR3 protein: CASSQGTGYEQYF
J gene: TRBJ2-5; V gene: TRBV9; CDR3 protein: CASSVEGKGGWEETQYF
J gene: TRBJ1-5; V gene: TRBV10-1; CDR3 protein: CASPGRRGNQPQHF
J gene: TRBJ2-3; V gene: TRBV28; CDR3 protein: CASSQGGLGTDTQYF
J gene: TRBJ1-6; V gene: TRBV4-1; CDR3 protein: CASSQGTGGSPLHF
J gene: TRBJ1-2; V gene: TRBV4-2; CDR3 protein: CASSQGNRAYGYTF
J gene: TRBJ2-7; V gene: TRBV12-3/TRBV12-4; CDR3 protein: CASSLYIPYEQYF
J gene: TRBJ1-1; V gene: TRBV5-1; CDR3 protein: CASSFPAGGRNTEAFF
J gene: TRBJ1-4; V gene: TRBV2; CDR3 protein: CASNLTPNEKLFF
J gene: TRBJ2-2; V gene: TRBV6-2/TRBV6-3; CDR3 protein: CASSYPEQGPGELFF
J gene: TRBJ1-2; V gene: TRBV2; CDR3 protein: CASSEGARRGYTF
J gene: TRBJ1-2; V gene: TRBV7-8; CDR3 protein: CASSFGLYGYTF
J gene: TRBJ1-5; V gene: TRBV5-6; CDR3 protein: CASSFGVNQPQHF
J gene: TRBJ1-1; V gene: TRBV5-1; CDR3 protein: CASSLLGDRGTEAFF
J gene: TRBJ2-7; V gene: TRBV15; CDR3 protein: CATSRDRRSYEQYF
J gene: TRBJ2-5; V gene: TRBV5-1; CDR3 protein: CASGSSGAQETQYF
J gene: TRBJ1-3; V gene: TRBV5-1; CDR3 protein: CASSIGTDSGNTIYF
J gene: TRBJ2-7; V gene: TRBV10-3; CDR3 protein: CAISERTSGGYEQYF
J gene: TRBJ2-7; V gene: TRBV6-5; CDR3 protein: CASSYAGALSYEQYF
J gene: TRBJ2-7; V gene: TRBV7-9; CDR3 protein: CASSTPGQIYEQYF
J gene: TRBJ2-6; V gene: TRBV30; CDR3 protein: CAFHSFSGANVLTF
J gene: TRBJ2-7; V gene: TRBV3-1/TRBV3-2; CDR3 protein: CASSQDSGNYEQYF
J gene: TRBJ2-1; V gene: TRBV27; CDR3 protein: CASSLSGSSYNEQFF